Listed below are T cell receptor beta chains from one sample, sequenced in a study of blood T cell repertoires in COVID-19. Using immunoSEQ multiplex PCR, the repertoire was profiled, and TCRdb retains in-frame clones only, with some absent. This repertoire shows 150,000 or so clones, roughly 84% found once; its top ten account for around 1.2%. Material: PBMCs or T cells enriched from blood (not recorded which). All receptors derive from a human donor with acute COVID-19. The donor label of this sample is uncertain. Both conserved end residues are part of each CDR3. Fields, in order: clone size, V gene, J gene, D gene, CDR3 protein, CDR3 DNA. The D gene is left open where the match is weak. Expanded clones get a size class; other rows say once, few or many, or leave the size out.

>-|TRBV6-2/TRBV6-3|TRBJ2-3|-
CASSPPLRDTISTDTQYF
TGTGCCAGCAGCCCTCCTCTCCGGGACACGATTAGCACAGATACGCAGTATTTT
>-|TRBV7-8|TRBJ1-2|-
CASSLGFGDRNYGYTF
TGTGCCAGCAGCTTAGGGTTCGGGGATCGAAACTATGGCTACACCTTC
>once|TRBV3-1/TRBV3-2|TRBJ2-5|TRBD2
CASSQEGASGGQETQYF
TGTGCCAGCAGCCAAGAGGGAGCTAGCGGGGGCCAAGAGACCCAGTACTTC
>-|TRBV2|TRBJ2-7|-
CASSSSYEQYF
TGTGCCAGCAGCAGCTCCTACGAGCAGTACTTC
>-|TRBV11-2|TRBJ2-1|TRBD2
CASSGGGGANEQFF
TGTGCCAGCAGCGGCGGCGGGGGGGCCAATGAGCAGTTCTTC
>-|TRBV11-3|TRBJ2-2|-
CASSFLVGDNTGELFF
TGTGCCAGCAGCTTCCTCGTCGGGGATAACACCGGGGAGCTGTTTTTT
>-|TRBV29-1|TRBJ2-5|TRBD2
CSVGLAGAETQYF
TGCAGCGTTGGGCTAGCGGGGGCAGAGACCCAGTACTTC
>-|TRBV27|TRBJ2-7|TRBD2
CASSLAGSYEQYF
TGTGCCAGCTCCCTAGCGGGGAGTTACGAGCAGTACTTC
>-|TRBV5-6|TRBJ1-2|TRBD1
CASSLLGQDLGYTF
TGTGCCAGCAGCTTGTTAGGACAGGACTTAGGCTACACCTTC
>-|TRBV29-1|TRBJ1-2|TRBD1
CSVGQGLGYGYTF
TGCAGCGTTGGACAGGGCTTGGGGTATGGCTACACCTTC
>-|TRBV7-9|TRBJ2-3|-
CASSFEQDTQYF
TGTGCCAGCAGCTTTGAGCAAGATACGCAGTATTTT
>-|TRBV4-1|TRBJ1-1|-
CASNDRLNTEAFF
TGCGCCAGCAACGACAGGCTGAACACTGAAGCTTTCTTT
>-|TRBV7-9|TRBJ2-5|TRBD1
CASSLSDRGSAKGETQYF
TGTGCCAGCAGCCTCTCGGACAGGGGATCGGCGAAGGGAGAGACCCAGTACTTC
>-|TRBV3-1/TRBV3-2|TRBJ2-5|TRBD1
CASDGQEETQYF
TGTGCCAGCGACGGACAGGAAGAGACCCAGTACTTC
>-|TRBV9|TRBJ2-1|TRBD2
CASSPHRGAYNEQFF
TGTGCCAGCAGCCCACACCGGGGGGCCTACAATGAGCAGTTCTTC
>-|TRBV19|TRBJ2-2|-
CASTTGGTNTGELFF
TGTGCCAGCACGACAGGCGGCACGAACACCGGGGAGCTGTTTTTT
>-|TRBV7-8|TRBJ1-1|-
CASSNMVRLTEAFF
TGTGCCAGCAGCAACATGGTGCGACTAACTGAAGCTTTCTTT
>-|TRBV3-1/TRBV3-2|TRBJ1-1|-
CASSPRGGTEAFF
TGTGCCAGCAGCCCAAGGGGGGGGACTGAAGCTTTCTTT
>-|TRBV20-1|TRBJ1-2|TRBD1
CSASAGGALRGYTF
TGCAGTGCTAGTGCAGGGGGCGCTTTAAGAGGCTACACCTTC
>-|TRBV7-8|TRBJ2-7|TRBD2
CASSPNYKVAGGLLYEQYF
TGTGCCAGCAGCCCCAATTACAAAGTAGCGGGGGGGCTTCTCTACGAGCAGTACTTC
>-|TRBV5-1|TRBJ2-5|-
CASSLWETQYF
TGCGCCAGTTCACTTTGGGAGACCCAGTACTTC
>-|TRBV5-5|TRBJ1-2|TRBD1
CASSFLDRPYGYTF
TGTGCCAGCAGCTTTTTGGACAGGCCTTATGGCTACACCTTC
>-|TRBV5-6|TRBJ1-3|TRBD1
CASSIQGASGNTIYF
TGTGCCAGCAGCATACAGGGGGCGTCTGGAAACACCATATATTTT
>-|TRBV19|TRBJ2-5|-
CASSMQGQETQYF
TGTGCCAGTAGTATGCAGGGGCAAGAGACCCAGTACTTC
>-|TRBV5-1|TRBJ2-1|-
CASSETQGNRAYNEQFF
TGCGCCAGCAGCGAAACTCAGGGAAATAGGGCCTACAATGAGCAGTTCTTC
>-|TRBV5-6|TRBJ2-2|-
CASSLSAAGELFF
TGTGCCAGCAGCCTTAGCGCGGCCGGGGAGCTGTTTTTT
>few|TRBV18|TRBJ1-1|-
CASSRTPDNTEAFF
TGTGCCAGCTCGCGGACACCCGATAACACTGAAGCTTTCTTT
>-|TRBV6-6|TRBJ1-3|-
CASSPNRGYGNTIYF
TGTGCCAGCAGCCCAAATAGGGGGTATGGAAACACCATATATTTT
>-|TRBV4-2|TRBJ1-2|-
CASSQDDRNYGYTF
TGTGCCAGCAGCCAAGACGACAGAAACTATGGCTACACCTTC
>once|TRBV6-6|TRBJ2-7|-
CASSAQEGSYEQYF
TGTGCCAGCAGCGCACAGGAGGGGTCCTACGAGCAGTACTTC
>-|TRBV11-2|TRBJ2-3|TRBD1
CASSVDRGADTQYF
TGTGCCAGCAGTGTCGACAGGGGGGCAGATACGCAGTATTTT
>few|TRBV30|TRBJ2-7|TRBD1
CAWRRQGAHEQYF
TGTGCCTGGAGGAGACAGGGGGCCCACGAGCAGTACTTC
>-|TRBV6-4|TRBJ2-3|TRBD1
CASSSGQGGTDTQYF
TGTGCCAGCAGTTCTGGACAGGGTGGCACAGATACGCAGTATTTT
>-|TRBV30|TRBJ1-1|-
CAWLYRGGFSNTEAFF
TGTGCCTGGCTGTACCGGGGAGGTTTCTCCAACACTGAAGCTTTCTTT
>-|TRBV13|TRBJ1-2|-
CASGGDYGYTF
TGTGCCAGCGGCGGGGACTATGGCTACACCTTC
>-|TRBV9|TRBJ1-1|-
CASSVEDPGENTEAFF
TGTGCCAGCAGCGTAGAAGATCCGGGTGAGAACACTGAAGCTTTCTTT
>-|TRBV7-2|TRBJ1-5|TRBD1
CASSSDRGPYQPQHF
TGTGCCAGCAGCTCCGACAGGGGTCCCTATCAGCCCCAGCATTTT
>-|TRBV5-5|TRBJ2-1|-
CASSRGSSEQFF
TGTGCCAGCAGTCGGGGGTCAAGTGAGCAGTTCTTC
>-|TRBV2|TRBJ1-2|TRBD1
CASSEGTGVPYGYTF
TGTGCCAGCAGTGAGGGGACAGGGGTTCCCTATGGCTACACCTTC
>-|TRBV18|TRBJ1-3|-
CASSPTTALQGFPGNTIYF
TGTGCCAGCTCACCCACGACAGCTCTCCAGGGGTTTCCTGGAAACACCATATATTTT
>-|TRBV18|TRBJ1-4|TRBD1
CASSPYRGEGEKLFF
TGTGCCAGCTCACCGTACAGGGGTGAGGGGGAAAAACTGTTTTTT
>-|TRBV18|TRBJ2-7|TRBD2
CASSSGLAAYEQYF
TGTGCCAGCTCATCCGGACTAGCGGCCTACGAGCAGTACTTC
>-|TRBV24-1|TRBJ2-3|TRBD1
CATGGDRGSSDTQYF
TGTGCCACCGGTGGAGACAGGGGGTCTTCAGATACGCAGTATTTT
>-|TRBV9|TRBJ1-2|-
CASSVDEGSYGYTF
TGTGCCAGCAGCGTAGACGAGGGCAGCTATGGCTACACCTTC
>-|TRBV12-3/TRBV12-4|TRBJ1-2|TRBD1
CASRGTGAGYTF
TGTGCCAGCAGAGGGACAGGGGCGGGCTACACCTTC
>-|TRBV7-9|TRBJ1-3|-
CASSLAPPGKIGNTIYF
TGTGCCAGCAGCTTAGCGCCCCCAGGAAAAATTGGAAACACCATATATTTT
>once|TRBV3-1/TRBV3-2|TRBJ1-1|-
CASSQDQGADTEAFF
TGTGCCAGCAGCCAAGATCAAGGGGCGGACACTGAAGCTTTCTTT
>-|TRBV4-1|TRBJ1-1|-
CASSQSRGSSWNTEAFF
TGCGCCAGCAGCCAGTCTAGGGGGAGCAGTTGGAACACTGAAGCTTTCTTT
>-|TRBV30|TRBJ2-3|-
CAWSVPSADTQYF
TGTGCCTGGAGTGTACCTTCAGCGGATACGCAGTATTTT
>-|TRBV2|TRBJ1-4|TRBD1
CASSSRDREPNEKLFF
TGTGCCAGCAGTTCCCGGGACAGGGAACCTAATGAAAAACTGTTTTTT
>-|TRBV20-1|TRBJ2-5|-
CSARDQVTQYF
TGCAGTGCTAGAGATCAGGTGACCCAGTACTTC
>-|TRBV19|TRBJ2-2|-
CASSRRSLERGELFF
TGTGCCAGTAGTCGGAGGAGCCTCGAGCGGGGGGAGCTGTTTTTT